This T cell receptor beta chain derives from a study of regulatory T cells in long-lasting Graves disease. Specified time point: newly diagnosed GD, antithyroid drugs for less than 3 months. Extracted RNA from PBMCs served as the source of the TCR library. Doctors identified Graves' disease using the American Thyroid Association guidelines. The TCR beta library used iRepertoire HTBI primers with Arm-PCR amplification of CDR3. MiXCR, run by TCRdb on the multiplex PCR reads, gives a single entry per CDR3 protein. The sample includes about 210,000 distinct CDR3 sequences, around 20% of them seen just once. This clonotype showed up many times. Its matching antigen is unknown. V lost 2 bases to trimming and J lost 9 bases; unmatched junction nucleotides: 14. CDR1 and CDR2 from the germline V gene are MNHEY and SVGEGT. CDR3 size: 17 residues. Study findings and constraints: Patients with persistent disease showed a bias toward TRBV28, TRBJ1-2 and TRBJ2-5.

Another study also made use of these data, one on T cells in Graves' hyperthyroidism and ophthalmopathy. That publication notes: The TCR CDR3 was amplified in a first-round RT-PCR using the HTBI primer set.

The TCR sequence derives from a woman in her twenties or thirties with Graves disease. This rearrangement joins TRBV6-2 or TRBV6-3 to TRBJ2-3; 10 bases map to TRBD2. Here the sequenced sample was peripheral blood mononuclear cells (PBMCs), taken at new diagnosis, from a patient treated with antithyroid drugs. The CDR3 DNA follows: TGTGCCAGCAGTTACGAACTTCGGGCTAGCGGGAGAAGGACGCAGTATTTT. Translating it yields CASSYELRASGRRTQYF.